This T cell receptor (beta chain) was recorded in a study of OX40 agonist ivuxolimab in advanced cancers. Context from the whole study: Ivuxolimab was a fully human IgG2 agonistic monoclonal antibody targeting the costimulatory receptor OX40 (CD134). Prior anti-PD-1, anti-PD-L1 or anti-CTLA-4 therapy was permitted, and approximately 40% of dose-escalation patients had received checkpoint inhibitors. In the dose-escalation cohort, 75% to 90% of patients were male, and the mean age was 60 years with a range of roughly 23 to 79. Partial responses were achieved by three dose-escalation patients, of whom one had hepatocellular carcinoma and two had cutaneous melanoma. Of the approximately 54 dose-escalation patients, hepatocellular carcinoma was present in roughly 19, melanoma in about 15, renal cell carcinoma in 9 and head and neck cancer in 9. The purpose of peripheral TCRbeta sequencing was to test whether ivuxolimab changed TCR sequence diversity and led to clonal T-cell expansion. Intravenous ivuxolimab was administered to patients every 2 weeks at six dose levels: 0.01, 0.1, 0.3, 1.5, 3 and 10 mg/kg. The monotherapy dose-escalation portion (N of about 50 patients) of the phase I ivuxolimab trial is reported in the paper. Study-level results and caveats: Clonal expansion of both CD4+ and CD8+ blood T cells was observed from baseline to week 6 at doses 0.1 to 3.0 mg/kg. Antigen specificity was not determined for the clonally expanded peripheral T cells. After ivuxolimab, more expanded clones were found on average in CD8+ T cells than in CD4+ T cells. In the 0.1-3.0 mg/kg groups, partial responders were among the patients with the lowest normalized peripheral clonal expansion, particularly in CD8+ T cells. Low levels of normalized T-cell clonal expansion were also seen in some nonresponding patients.

The trial excluded patients who had a history of autoimmune disease or were on systemic immunosuppression. In every dose cohort, peripheral blood was drawn for TCR sequencing at baseline, cycle 4 day 1, and cycle 7 day 1. The samples were taken from a phase I, first-in-human, multicenter, open-label dose-escalation trial of ivuxolimab. Adults with locally advanced or metastatic melanoma, renal cell carcinoma, hepatocellular carcinoma or head and neck squamous cell carcinoma were enrolled in the trial. Before TCR sequencing, CD4+ and CD8+ T cells were separately sorted from peripheral blood. To sequence the TCRbeta CDR3 region, genomic DNA was isolated from the sorted cells. The immunoSEQ Assay was used for sequencing of TCRbeta CDR3 regions. TCRdb provides this immuneACCESS table in a form limited to in-frame rearrangements. Some clones are lacking; in checked studies, under half of them reflect an unresolved V gene, and why the rest are absent is not known. This sample holds 65,000 to 95,000 clones; around 86% were observed only once. The ten biggest clones cover 6.5% to 7.5% of the sample.

Measured from the cysteine to the phenylalanine, the CDR3 is 16 residues long. Solely the CDR3 DNA is kept, with 48 bases framed from the first base. CDR1 and CDR2, looked up from the germline V gene, are SGHVS and FNYEAQ. Trimming accounts for 5 bases at V and 1 base at J, while the number of junction bases matched to no gene is 7. Points on this clone: Its antigen specificity is not known. No much larger clonotype is one base removed from it; base qualities were not supplied.

The V gene is TRBV7-6 and the J gene is TRBJ1-1, with 10 bases aligning to TRBD1. Sequenced here: CD4+ or CD8+ T cells sorted from blood, sampled in a trial of the OX40 agonist ivuxolimab. The sequence was obtained from an adult with an advanced solid tumor such as melanoma, head and neck, liver or kidney cancer. The encoded CDR3 is CASSTRQGAPNTEAFF. The nucleotide sequence reads TGTGCCAGCAGCACCCGACAGGGGGCCCCGAACACTGAAGCTTTCTTT.